This T cell receptor beta chain was profiled in a study of cytomegalovirus exposure and HLA in healthy donors. About the study: A subsequent analysis reported that the 110 or so validation repertoires were produced on the same platform that had also been used for the roughly 670 first-cohort repertoires. Study-wide findings and caveats: TCR sequences were mostly rare, though some public TCRs occurred in many donors. According to a later analysis, TCR clusters from the first cohort tended to co-occur in the roughly 120 validation repertoires. Altogether, some 160 TCR beta chains were recorded as cytomegalovirus-associated.

Germline CDR1 SNHLY, CDR2 FYNNEI. This CDR3 is 14 amino acids long. V trimming: 4 bases; J trimming: 5 bases; junction bases outside the gene matches: 3. Repertoires were generated with immunoSEQ multiplex PCR, while TCRdb's copy carries only in-frame clones and drops some. The table records hundreds of thousands of clones, just over 85% of them present only once. With regard to this clone: Its antigen is as yet unknown.

The receptor was derived from a young woman in good health and CMV-seronegative. The gene calls are TRBV2 and TRBJ2-1; the match to TRBD1 covers 9 bases. The source material was PBMCs. DNA of the CDR3: TGTGCCAGCAGTGGGGGGGACAGGGACAATGAGCAGTTCTTC. Translation: CASSGGDRDNEQFF.